This is a list of T cell receptor beta chains from one sample in a study of tumor-infiltrating lymphocytes in primary liver carcinoma. TCRdb recomputed calls from the multiplex PCR reads with MiXCR, one row per CDR3 protein. The profile shows some 180,000 distinct CDR3 sequences, 60% of them singletons. Sequenced input: peripheral blood. These receptors originate from a man between 35 and 55 years old with primary liver carcinoma and hepatitis B virus infection. Both conserved end residues are part of each CDR3. D genes are given only for firm matches. Not all rows give a size; the values are once, few, many and, for expanded clones, a class.

V gene: TRBV4-1; J gene: TRBJ2-1; clone size: once; D gene: TRBD2; CDR3 protein: CASSQVTSGRFNEKFF; CDR3 DNA: TGCGCTAGCAGCCAAGTTACTAGCGGGAGATTCAATGAGAAGTTCTTC
V gene: TRBV11-2; J gene: TRBJ1-3; clone size: many; D gene: -; CDR3 protein: CASSLGSDTIYF; CDR3 DNA: TGTGCCAGCAGCTTAGGCAGTGACACCATATATTTT
V gene: TRBV29-1; J gene: TRBJ1-5; clone size: few; D gene: -; CDR3 protein: CSALGLEGNQPQHF; CDR3 DNA: TGCAGCGCTTTAGGACTCGAAGGCAATCAGCCCCAGCATTTT
V gene: TRBV12-3/TRBV12-4; J gene: TRBJ2-1; clone size: -; D gene: TRBD1; CDR3 protein: CASSWGDRGREQFF; CDR3 DNA: TGTGCCAGCAGTTGGGGGGACAGGGGGAGAGAGCAGTTCTTC
V gene: TRBV12-3/TRBV12-4; J gene: TRBJ2-2; clone size: -; D gene: -; CDR3 protein: CAISRPNTGELFF; CDR3 DNA: TGTGCCATCAGTCGGCCTAACACCGGGGAGCTGTTTTTT
V gene: TRBV11-2; J gene: TRBJ2-3; clone size: -; D gene: -; CDR3 protein: CASSFRTEEMTDTRYF; CDR3 DNA: TGTGCCAGCAGCTTCCGGACAGAGGAAATGACAGATACGCGGTATTTT
V gene: TRBV28; J gene: TRBJ2-7; clone size: -; D gene: -; CDR3 protein: CASSSGTAEEQYF; CDR3 DNA: TGTGCCAGCAGTTCGGGGACGGCGGAAGAGCAGTACTTC
V gene: TRBV28; J gene: TRBJ1-2; clone size: -; D gene: -; CDR3 protein: CASSFAQRGYTF; CDR3 DNA: TGTGCCAGCAGTTTCGCACAGAGGGGCTACACCTTC
V gene: TRBV5-6; J gene: TRBJ2-1; clone size: many; D gene: -; CDR3 protein: CASSPVVGSSYNEQFF; CDR3 DNA: TGTGCCAGCAGCCCAGTGGTAGGGAGCTCCTACAATGAGCAGTTCTTC
V gene: TRBV14; J gene: TRBJ2-7; clone size: few; D gene: TRBD2; CDR3 protein: CASSTSAGSLEQYF; CDR3 DNA: TGTGCCAGCAGCACTTCAGCGGGGTCTCTCGAGCAGTACTTC
V gene: TRBV28; J gene: TRBJ2-6; clone size: -; D gene: TRBD1; CDR3 protein: CASSPRDRGSGANVLTF; CDR3 DNA: TGTGCCAGCAGTCCCCGGGACAGGGGATCAGGGGCCAACGTCCTGACTTTC
V gene: TRBV11-2; J gene: TRBJ2-5; clone size: many; D gene: -; CDR3 protein: CASSLVQEIYQETQYF; CDR3 DNA: TGTGCCAGCAGCTTAGTACAGGAGATATACCAAGAGACCCAGTACTTC
V gene: TRBV28; J gene: TRBJ1-5; clone size: -; D gene: TRBD1; CDR3 protein: CASRTGTGGRQPQHF; CDR3 DNA: TGTGCCAGCAGGACCGGGACAGGGGGCCGTCAGCCCCAGCATTTT
V gene: TRBV12-3/TRBV12-4; J gene: TRBJ2-7; clone size: -; D gene: -; CDR3 protein: CASSLGRADEQYF; CDR3 DNA: TGTGCCAGCAGTTTGGGCAGAGCGGACGAGCAGTACTTC
V gene: TRBV6-5; J gene: TRBJ1-6; clone size: -; D gene: -; CDR3 protein: CASSYSWIPSGAYNSPLHF; CDR3 DNA: TGTGCCAGCAGTTACTCGTGGATCCCCAGCGGGGCCTATAATTCACCCCTCCACTTT
V gene: TRBV12-3/TRBV12-4; J gene: TRBJ2-7; clone size: -; D gene: TRBD2; CDR3 protein: CANSLAGEGYEQYF; CDR3 DNA: TGTGCCAACAGTTTAGCGGGAGAGGGCTACGAGCAGTACTTC
V gene: TRBV6-5; J gene: TRBJ1-3; clone size: -; D gene: -; CDR3 protein: CASSYSLVDSGNTICF; CDR3 DNA: TGTGCCAGCAGTTACTCGTTGGTTGACTCTGGAAACACCATATGTTTT
V gene: TRBV10-3; J gene: TRBJ2-7; clone size: -; D gene: -; CDR3 protein: CAISRDSSYEQYF; CDR3 DNA: TGTGCCATCAGCCGCGACAGCTCCTACGAACAGTACTTC
V gene: TRBV29-1; J gene: TRBJ1-5; clone size: -; D gene: -; CDR3 protein: CSVEDLAGATPGAQHF; CDR3 DNA: TGCAGCGTTGAAGATTTAGCGGGAGCAACCCCGGGAGCTCAGCATTTT
V gene: TRBV12-3/TRBV12-4; J gene: TRBJ2-2; clone size: few; D gene: -; CDR3 protein: CASSSILTPGGELFF; CDR3 DNA: TGTGCCAGCAGTTCCATCCTCACCCCAGGCGGGGAGCTGTTTTTT
V gene: TRBV11-2; J gene: TRBJ2-5; clone size: many; D gene: -; CDR3 protein: CASSLARVPRAETQYF; CDR3 DNA: TGTGCCAGCAGCTTAGCGAGGGTCCCCCGAGCGGAGACCCAGTACTTC
V gene: TRBV30; J gene: TRBJ1-1; clone size: -; D gene: -; CDR3 protein: CAWSPPGYTEAFF; CDR3 DNA: TGTGCCTGGAGCCCCCCCGGCTACACTGAAGCTTTCTTT
V gene: TRBV11-1; J gene: TRBJ1-2; clone size: -; D gene: TRBD1; CDR3 protein: CASSPTAGQTSFYRYTF; CDR3 DNA: TGTGCCAGCAGTCCTACAGCGGGACAGACGTCCTTCTATCGCTACACCTTC
V gene: TRBV29-1; J gene: TRBJ2-7; clone size: once; D gene: -; CDR3 protein: CSAEFSPTGEQYF; CDR3 DNA: TGCAGCGCTGAGTTCAGTCCAACCGGCGAGCAGTACTTC
V gene: TRBV29-1; J gene: TRBJ2-7; clone size: -; D gene: -; CDR3 protein: CSARAEGYEQYF; CDR3 DNA: TGCAGCGCGAGGGCTGAAGGCTACGAGCAGTACTTC
V gene: TRBV6-1; J gene: TRBJ1-4; clone size: few; D gene: -; CDR3 protein: CASRQRATNEKLFF; CDR3 DNA: TGTGCCAGCCGACAGCGAGCAACTAATGAAAAACTGTTTTTT
V gene: TRBV11-2; J gene: TRBJ2-7; clone size: -; D gene: -; CDR3 protein: CDSSLDSDGSYEQYF; CDR3 DNA: TGTGACAGCAGCTTAGATTCGGACGGCTCCTACGAGCAGTACTTC
V gene: TRBV4-1; J gene: TRBJ2-1; clone size: many; D gene: TRBD2; CDR3 protein: CASSLFKRGLNEQFF; CDR3 DNA: TGCGCCAGCAGCCTTTTCAAGCGGGGACTCAATGAGCAGTTCTTC
V gene: TRBV11-2; J gene: TRBJ2-1; clone size: -; D gene: TRBD2; CDR3 protein: CTSSVSGSSYNEQFF; CDR3 DNA: TGTACCAGCAGCGTTAGCGGGAGCTCCTACAATGAGCAGTTCTTC